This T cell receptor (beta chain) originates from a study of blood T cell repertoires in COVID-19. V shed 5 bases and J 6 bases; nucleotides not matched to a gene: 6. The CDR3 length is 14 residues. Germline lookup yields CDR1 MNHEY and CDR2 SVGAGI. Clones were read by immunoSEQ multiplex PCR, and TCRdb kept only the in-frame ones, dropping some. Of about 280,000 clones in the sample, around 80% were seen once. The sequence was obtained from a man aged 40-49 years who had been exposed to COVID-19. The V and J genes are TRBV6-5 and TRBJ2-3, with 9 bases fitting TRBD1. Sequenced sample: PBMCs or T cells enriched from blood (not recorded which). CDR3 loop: CASSRGTGSDTQYF. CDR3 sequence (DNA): TGTGCCAGCAGTCGCGGGACAGGGTCCGATACGCAGTATTTT.